The 22 T cell receptor beta chains given below trace back to one sample, sequenced in a study of blood T cell repertoires in COVID-19. TCRdb keeps only in-frame clones here, not all; method: immunoSEQ multiplex PCR. The sample carries 200,000 to 300,000 clones, 70% to 90% recorded once. The specimen was peripheral blood. The source of these receptors is a young woman who had recovered from COVID-19.

The V gene is TRBV15, the J gene TRBJ1-5; 8 bases fit TRBD1. Per the germline V gene, CDR1 is LNHNV and CDR2 is YYDKDF (reference sequence). Trimming removed 4 bases from V and 4 bases from J; junction bases left unmatched: 3. The CDR3 totals 14 residues. CDR3 DNA sequence: TGTGCCACCAGCACCCGGACAGGGAATCAGCCCCAGCATTTT. Translating it yields CATSTRTGNQPQHF.

The chain links TRBV6-5 to TRBJ1-3, with TRBD1 as a possible D gene (6 bases). This CDR3 has 14 residues. The germline gives CDR1 MNHEY, CDR2 SVGAGI. Trimming removed 8 bases at V and 3 bases at J, with 14 bases between. CDR3 residues: CASRKGEIGNTIYF. The CDR3 DNA reads TGTGCCAGCCGTAAGGGGGAGATTGGAAACACCATATATTTT.

V usage is TRBV10-2 and J usage is TRBJ1-1; D is possibly TRBD1 (5 bases). The CDR3 extends over 15 amino acids. The ends were cut back, 6 bases at V and 2 bases at J, with 16 bases in the middle. CDR1 is WSHSY and CDR2 is SAAADI in the germline V gene. CDR3 in DNA: TGCGCCAGCAGATCATCCAGGGCTGATAACACTGAAGCTTTCTTT. It translates to CASRSSRADNTEAFF.

The rearrangement uses TRBV3-1 (or the pseudogene TRBV3-2) and TRBJ2-1; TRBD2 agrees at 13 bases. CDR3 length equals 15 residues. Germline loops: CDR1 LGHDT, CDR2 YNNKEL (reference sequence). V shed 5 bases, J shed 7 bases, and the junction held 5 bases outside the gene matches. CDR3 amino acids: CASSSTSGGANEQFF. The CDR3 region has the DNA TGTGCCAGCAGCTCCACTAGCGGGGGGGCAAATGAGCAGTTCTTC.

The chain has TRBV5-4 and TRBJ2-5; D may be TRBD2 (6 bases). Germline V gene sequence: CDR1 SGHNT, CDR2 YYREEE (reference sequence). Deletions cut 0 bases from V and 5 bases from J, with 8 bases between. The CDR3 totals 13 residues. The CDR3 DNA reads as TGTGCCAGCAGCTTGGGGGAGGCCGAGACCCAGTACTTC. Encoded protein: CASSLGEAETQYF. Looking up the rest from reference TRBV5-4 and TRBJ2-5 gives the full variable domain: ETGVTQSPTHLIKTRGQQVTLRCSSQSGHNTVSWYQQALGQGPQFIFQYYREEENGRGNFPPRFSGLQFPNYSSELNVNALELDDSALYLCASSLGEAETQYFGPGTRLLVL.

The V and J genes are TRBV18 and TRBJ1-2, with TRBD1 matching 7 bases. The CDR3 has 14 residues. Per germline, CDR1 KGHSH and CDR2 LQKENI. Germline trimming cut 4 bases from V and 3 bases from J; bases unmatched to any gene: 5. Written as DNA, the CDR3 is TGTGCCAGCTCACGGAATGGACAGGACTATGGCTACACCTTC. It is translated as CASSRNGQDYGYTF.

The CDR3 loop is CASSYDGVVTEAFF. In DNA form, the CDR3 reads TGTGCCAGCAGTTACGACGGGGTGGTCACTGAAGCTTTCTTT. The chain has TRBV6-6 and TRBJ1-1; D gene ambiguous. Trimming took 2 bases from V and 4 from J, leaving 11 bases between them. This CDR3 spans 14 amino acids. Germline-derived CDR1 and CDR2 are MNHNY and SVGAGI (reference sequence).

V and J are TRBV7-3 and TRBJ1-2; a possible D gene is TRBD1 (6 bases). V gave up 0 bases and J gave up 0 bases, with 8 bases separating them. CDR1 is SGHTA, CDR2 FQGTGA, per germline. This CDR3 contains 15 residues. The CDR3 sequence: CASSLTGQSNYGYTF. The CDR3 DNA follows: TGTGCCAGCAGCTTAACCGGACAGTCTAACTATGGCTACACCTTC.

This clone appeared once. This sequence joins TRBV4-1 and TRBJ2-3; 12 positions match TRBD2. The CDR3 has 17 amino acids. V lost 0 bases to trimming and J lost 6 bases; unmatched junction nucleotides: 7. Germline CDR1 is MGHRA and CDR2 is YSYEKL. The chain's CDR3 is CASSQDVLAGGQDTQYF. The CDR3 DNA follows: TGCGCCAGCAGCCAAGATGTGCTAGCGGGGGGGCAGGATACGCAGTATTTT.

The genes are TRBV7-3 and TRBJ2-7; no clear D. The CDR3 runs 13 residues. Deletions cut 2 bases from V and 3 bases from J, with 8 bases between. CDR1 is SGHTA and CDR2 is FQGTGA in the germline V gene. CDR3 sequence (DNA): TGTGCCAGCAGCTTATACCCGGGCTACGAGCAGTACTTC. Protein: CASSLYPGYEQYF.

The J gene is TRBJ2-7, the V gene TRBV25-1, with D possibly TRBD1 on 7 matching bases. V was shortened by 5 bases and J by 5 bases, with 13 bases between the two germline ends. The CDR3 spans 13 residues. Germline CDR1 reads MGHDK; CDR2 reads SYGVNS. As DNA, the CDR3 is TGTGCCAGCAGTCGACAGGGAGGACACGAGCAGTACTTC. Translated: CASSRQGGHEQYF.

The chain couples TRBV12-3 or TRBV12-4 to TRBJ2-3; no definite D call. The CDR3 length is 13 residues. The ends were cut back, 3 bases at V and 1 base at J, with 5 bases in the middle. The chain's CDR3 is CASSFEGTDTQYF. For the CDR3, the DNA is TGTGCCAGCAGTTTCGAGGGCACAGATACGCAGTATTTT.

The sample holds a few counts of this clone. This sequence joins TRBV4-1 and TRBJ1-6; tentatively, D is TRBD1 (5 bases). CDR1 is MGHRA, CDR2 YSYEKL, per germline. The CDR3 length is 15 residues. Trimming took 1 base from V and 6 from J, leaving 10 bases between them. The CDR3 loop reads CASSQVSGSNSPLHF. CDR3 bases: TGCGCCAGCAGCCAAGTTTCAGGGTCTAATTCACCCCTCCACTTT.

V usage is TRBV5-1 and J usage is TRBJ1-1, with D unclear. The CDR3 totals 14 residues. V was clipped by 0 bases and J by 8 bases, with 14 bases between them. The germline CDR1 and CDR2 sequences are SGHRS and YFSETQ. The CDR3 here is CASSLVVSEQEAFF. The CDR3 DNA reads TGCGCCAGCAGCTTGGTAGTGTCGGAGCAGGAAGCTTTCTTT.

This clone has just one count. The CDR3 nucleotides read TGCGCCAGCGCCCGGGAGGAGACCCAGTACTTC. It yields the protein CASAREETQYF. The V call is TRBV10-2, the J call TRBJ2-5, with D maybe TRBD2 (6 bases). Trimming shortened V by 8 bases and J by 5 bases, and 9 bases separated the two germline ends. This CDR3 is built from 11 residues. The V gene's germline CDR1 is WSHSY and CDR2 SAAADI.

The chain is built from TRBV12-3 or TRBV12-4 and TRBJ2-7; 12 bases align to TRBD2. The CDR3 contains 13 residues. V was pared by 3 bases and J by 10 bases, with 4 bases of the junction left unmatched. For the CDR3, the DNA is TGTGCCAGCAGTTTTACTAGCGGGGGGCGTCAGTACTTC. As protein: CASSFTSGGRQYF.

The chain combines TRBV5-6 with TRBJ2-1; 11 bases match TRBD1. CDR1 and CDR2 (germline): SGHDT, YYEEEE. This CDR3 has 16 amino acids. Losses at the gene ends were 4 bases for V and 3 bases for J; bases not matched to a gene: 6. The CDR3 nucleotides read TGTGCCAGCAGCGATTCCGGGACAGGGGGCTACAATGAGCAGTTCTTC. It translates to CASSDSGTGGYNEQFF.

As to this clone: Other DNA sequences in the same sample also yield this CDR3. The V call is TRBV2, the J call TRBJ2-5; tentatively, D is TRBD1 (6 bases). The germline V gene encodes CDR1 SNHLY and CDR2 FYNNEI. The V gene lost 6 bases and the J gene lost 1 base, with 9 bases spanning the gap. This CDR3 contains 13 residues. The CDR3 is CASSGQIQETQYF. The CDR3 nucleotides are TGTGCCAGCAGCGGACAGATCCAAGAGACCCAGTACTTC.

This chain links TRBV21-1 with TRBJ2-3; the D segment call TRBD2 is taken from the table without a DNA check. TRBV21-1 represents a pseudogene. This CDR3 has 14 amino acids. This CDR3 reads CASSKEEGRDTQYF. The CDR3 region has the DNA TGTGCCAGCAGCAAAGAGGAGGGGCGAGATACGCAGTATTTT.

Regarding this clone: Other DNA sequences of this sample code for an identical CDR3. The V gene is TRBV3-1 (or the pseudogene TRBV3-2), the J gene TRBJ2-5; maybe TRBD1 (6 bases). The CDR3 has 13 amino acids. Germline V lookup: CDR1 LGHDT, CDR2 YNNKEL (reference sequence). The V gene lost 3 bases and the J gene lost 5 bases, with 10 bases spanning the gap. This CDR3 reads CASSQAGEETQYF. CDR3 sequence (DNA): TGTGCCAGCAGCCAGGCAGGGGAGGAGACCCAGTACTTC.

Note on this clone: This same CDR3 is encoded by further DNA sequences in the sample. This chain links TRBV4-1 with TRBJ2-7; tentatively, D is TRBD1 (6 bases). CDR3 length equals 14 residues. Trimming took off 4 bases at V and 2 bases at J, with 12 bases between the two ends. Looked up from germline, CDR1 is MGHRA and CDR2 is YSYEKL. The CDR3 bases are TGCGCCAGCAGCCTTGAGACAGGAACCTACGAGCAGTACTTC. Its translation: CASSLETGTYEQYF.

The chain is built from TRBV9 and TRBJ2-5; the D is unclear. Trimming removed 4 bases from V and 0 bases from J, with 19 bases in between. This CDR3 is built from 17 residues. Per the germline V gene, CDR1 is SGDLS and CDR2 is YYNGEE. As DNA, the CDR3 is TGTGCCAGCAGCCCCTCCTGGGCCTTGCCCTACCAAGAGACCCAGTACTTC. It encodes CASSPSWALPYQETQYF.